One and the same sample provided the 10 T cell receptor beta chains below, sequenced in a study of blood T cell repertoires in COVID-19. Clones were read by immunoSEQ multiplex PCR, and TCRdb kept only the in-frame ones, dropping some. The sample holds 200,000 to 250,000 clones, around nine tenths seen once. The sequenced material came from peripheral blood. All receptors derive from a woman between 40 and 50 years old with acute or convalescent COVID-19.

The chain has TRBV9 and TRBJ1-1; 12 bases align to TRBD1. Trimming removed 7 bases from V and 3 bases from J; junction bases left unmatched: 7. Germline CDR1 and CDR2: SGDLS and YYNGEE. The CDR3 consists of 15 residues. CDR3 loop: CASAGTGGIYTEAFF. CDR3 nucleotides: TGTGCCAGCGCCGGGACAGGGGGCATCTACACTGAAGCTTTCTTT.

The rearrangement joins TRBV2 to TRBJ1-3; 7 bases are a match to TRBD1. The length of the CDR3 is 15 residues. Trimming took 6 bases from V and 0 from J; bases not matched to a gene: 5. CDR1 and CDR2 (germline): SNHLY, FYNNEI. In DNA, the CDR3 is TGTGCCAGCAGCCAGGGACAGTACTCTGGAAACACCATATATTTT. This sequence encodes CASSQGQYSGNTIYF.

The J gene is TRBJ2-3, the V gene TRBV3-1 (or the pseudogene TRBV3-2); tentatively, D is TRBD2 (7 bases). The germline CDR1 and CDR2 sequences are LGHDT and YNNKEL (reference sequence). The V gene lost 4 bases and the J gene lost 4 bases, with 9 bases spanning the gap. The CDR3 has 13 residues. The CDR3, as DNA: TGTGCCAGCAGCCGGGGGGGCCCAGATACGCAGTATTTT. Residues: CASSRGGPDTQYF.

The rearrangement uses TRBV30 and TRBJ1-5; D unclear. The V and J ends lost 3 bases and 1 base respectively, with 13 bases between them. CDR3 size: 15 residues. In germline, CDR1 is GTSNPN, CDR2 SVGIG (reference sequence). CDR3 sequence reads: CAWSGRKKSNQPQHF. CDR3 in DNA: TGTGCCTGGAGCGGCAGGAAGAAAAGCAATCAGCCCCAGCATTTT.

The chain carries TRBV29-1 and TRBJ1-2; D possibly corresponds to TRBD1 (6 bases). Germline V gene sequence: CDR1 SQVTM, CDR2 ANQGSEA. There are 12 residues in the CDR3. The V end lost 7 bases, the J end lost 3 bases, and 12 bases lay between the germline ends. The CDR3 loop reads CSGRGGDYGYTF. Here the CDR3 DNA reads TGCAGCGGGCGAGGGGGTGACTATGGCTACACCTTC.

The chain is built from TRBV7-2 and TRBJ2-3; the match to TRBD2 covers 10 bases. Trimming took 5 bases from V and 1 from J; bases not matched to a gene: 6. The CDR3 covers 16 residues. Germline values: CDR1 SGHTA, CDR2 FQGNSA. The CDR3 spells CASSLQAGGRTDTQYF. The CDR3 nucleotides read TGTGCCAGCAGCCTCCAAGCGGGGGGGCGCACAGATACGCAGTATTTT.

The chain links TRBV7-2 to TRBJ1-3; a weak D match, TRBD1 (6 bases). Per the germline V gene, CDR1 is SGHTA and CDR2 is FQGNSA. The CDR3 has 15 residues. V was clipped by 2 bases and J by 2 bases, with 10 bases between them. The CDR3 nucleotides read TGTGCCAGCAGCTTAAGGTCAGGGGCTGGAAACACCATATATTTT. It encodes CASSLRSGAGNTIYF.

In its sample, this clone was seen a few times. This chain uses TRBV6-4 with TRBJ2-3, with a tentative D call TRBD2 (6 bases). The ends were cut back, 2 bases at V and 0 bases at J, with 9 bases in the middle. In germline, CDR1 is MRHNA, CDR2 SNTAGT. The CDR3 totals 15 residues. The CDR3 sequence: CASSDRAGSTDTQYF. As DNA, the CDR3 is TGTGCCAGCAGTGACCGGGCGGGGAGCACAGATACGCAGTATTTT.

This chain uses TRBV11-2 with TRBJ1-6; TRBD1 matches at 10 bases. Per germline, CDR1 SGHAT and CDR2 FQNNGV. V shed 6 bases, J shed 2 bases, and the junction held 13 bases outside the gene matches. The CDR3 loop spans 19 amino acids. CDR3 DNA sequence: TGTGCCAGCAGAAATGGGACAGGGGTTATAGTTGCCTATAATTCACCCCTCCACTTT. It specifies CASRNGTGVIVAYNSPLHF.

This chain joins TRBV6-1 and TRBJ2-7, with TRBD2 as a possible D gene (5 bases). CDR3 length: 12 amino acids. Per germline, CDR1 MNHNS and CDR2 SASEGT. V was pared by 3 bases and J by 7 bases, with 10 bases between. DNA of the CDR3: TGTGCCAGCAGTGAGTCGGGGTGGGAGCAGTACGTC. Encoded protein: CASSESGWEQYV.